The 5 T cell receptor beta chains presented below share a single source sample, sequenced in a study of blood T cell repertoires in COVID-19. Method: immunoSEQ multiplex PCR; TCRdb's copy keeps in-frame clones and lacks some. Seen here are around 200,000 clones, 85% to 90% observed once, and the top ten hold around 1.7%. Material for sequencing was peripheral blood. These TCRs come from a man aged 18-30 years with active or convalescent COVID-19.

The table lists this clone with many counts. The J gene is TRBJ2-5, the V gene TRBV12-5, with a tentative D call TRBD2 (6 bases). Trimming stripped 5 bases from V and 0 bases from J, with 22 bases between. The CDR3 runs to 18 residues. Germline V gives CDR1 LGHNT, CDR2 FRNRAP. The CDR3 is CASGITSRGTAYQETQYF. The CDR3 DNA follows: TGTGCTAGTGGTATCACATCCCGCGGGACGGCGTACCAAGAGACCCAGTACTTC. The whole variable domain, remainder taken from reference TRBV12-5 and TRBJ2-5, is DARVTQTPRHKVTEMGQEVTMRCQPILGHNTVFWYRQTMMQGLELLAYFRNRAPLDDSGMPKDRFSAEMPDATLATLKIQPSEPRDSAVYFCASGITSRGTAYQETQYFGPGTRLLVL.

The gene calls are TRBV3-1 (or the pseudogene TRBV3-2) and TRBJ2-2; TRBD2 might be the D (5 bases). Trimming removed 3 bases at V and 4 bases at J, with 6 bases between. The CDR3 has 13 amino acids. Germline V CDR1 and CDR2: LGHDT, YNNKEL (reference sequence). DNA of the CDR3: TGTGCCAGCAGCCAGGCGGGCACCGGGGAGCTGTTTTTT. This encodes CASSQAGTGELFF.

J is TRBJ2-1 and V is TRBV7-2; 7 positions agree with TRBD2. This CDR3 is 16 amino acids long. Trimming at V came to 0 bases and at J to 6 bases, leaving 8 bases not matched to a gene. Looked up from germline, CDR1 is SGHTA and CDR2 is FQGNSA. The CDR3 spells CASSLALGLGANEQFF. The DNA of the CDR3 is TGTGCCAGCAGCTTAGCCCTAGGACTAGGGGCCAATGAGCAGTTCTTC.

The rearrangement links TRBV12-5 to TRBJ2-5, with D possibly matching TRBD2 (6 bases). The CDR3 is made up of 13 amino acids. Germline V gene lookup returns CDR1 LGHNT and CDR2 FRNRAP. Trimming took 4 bases from V and 2 from J, leaving 8 bases between them. CDR3 bases: TGTGCTAGTGGTTCGGGGGTTCAAGAGACCCAGTACTTC. It yields the protein CASGSGVQETQYF.

The V gene is TRBV4-1, the J gene TRBJ2-4; 7 nucleotides line up with TRBD1. CDR3 length: 16 amino acids. Germline V gives CDR1 MGHRA, CDR2 YSYEKL. V trimming: 1 base; J trimming: 7 bases; junction bases outside the gene matches: 10. CDR3 residues: CASSQVPYRGPNIQYF. CDR3 DNA: TGCGCCAGCAGCCAAGTACCATACAGGGGCCCCAACATTCAGTACTTC.